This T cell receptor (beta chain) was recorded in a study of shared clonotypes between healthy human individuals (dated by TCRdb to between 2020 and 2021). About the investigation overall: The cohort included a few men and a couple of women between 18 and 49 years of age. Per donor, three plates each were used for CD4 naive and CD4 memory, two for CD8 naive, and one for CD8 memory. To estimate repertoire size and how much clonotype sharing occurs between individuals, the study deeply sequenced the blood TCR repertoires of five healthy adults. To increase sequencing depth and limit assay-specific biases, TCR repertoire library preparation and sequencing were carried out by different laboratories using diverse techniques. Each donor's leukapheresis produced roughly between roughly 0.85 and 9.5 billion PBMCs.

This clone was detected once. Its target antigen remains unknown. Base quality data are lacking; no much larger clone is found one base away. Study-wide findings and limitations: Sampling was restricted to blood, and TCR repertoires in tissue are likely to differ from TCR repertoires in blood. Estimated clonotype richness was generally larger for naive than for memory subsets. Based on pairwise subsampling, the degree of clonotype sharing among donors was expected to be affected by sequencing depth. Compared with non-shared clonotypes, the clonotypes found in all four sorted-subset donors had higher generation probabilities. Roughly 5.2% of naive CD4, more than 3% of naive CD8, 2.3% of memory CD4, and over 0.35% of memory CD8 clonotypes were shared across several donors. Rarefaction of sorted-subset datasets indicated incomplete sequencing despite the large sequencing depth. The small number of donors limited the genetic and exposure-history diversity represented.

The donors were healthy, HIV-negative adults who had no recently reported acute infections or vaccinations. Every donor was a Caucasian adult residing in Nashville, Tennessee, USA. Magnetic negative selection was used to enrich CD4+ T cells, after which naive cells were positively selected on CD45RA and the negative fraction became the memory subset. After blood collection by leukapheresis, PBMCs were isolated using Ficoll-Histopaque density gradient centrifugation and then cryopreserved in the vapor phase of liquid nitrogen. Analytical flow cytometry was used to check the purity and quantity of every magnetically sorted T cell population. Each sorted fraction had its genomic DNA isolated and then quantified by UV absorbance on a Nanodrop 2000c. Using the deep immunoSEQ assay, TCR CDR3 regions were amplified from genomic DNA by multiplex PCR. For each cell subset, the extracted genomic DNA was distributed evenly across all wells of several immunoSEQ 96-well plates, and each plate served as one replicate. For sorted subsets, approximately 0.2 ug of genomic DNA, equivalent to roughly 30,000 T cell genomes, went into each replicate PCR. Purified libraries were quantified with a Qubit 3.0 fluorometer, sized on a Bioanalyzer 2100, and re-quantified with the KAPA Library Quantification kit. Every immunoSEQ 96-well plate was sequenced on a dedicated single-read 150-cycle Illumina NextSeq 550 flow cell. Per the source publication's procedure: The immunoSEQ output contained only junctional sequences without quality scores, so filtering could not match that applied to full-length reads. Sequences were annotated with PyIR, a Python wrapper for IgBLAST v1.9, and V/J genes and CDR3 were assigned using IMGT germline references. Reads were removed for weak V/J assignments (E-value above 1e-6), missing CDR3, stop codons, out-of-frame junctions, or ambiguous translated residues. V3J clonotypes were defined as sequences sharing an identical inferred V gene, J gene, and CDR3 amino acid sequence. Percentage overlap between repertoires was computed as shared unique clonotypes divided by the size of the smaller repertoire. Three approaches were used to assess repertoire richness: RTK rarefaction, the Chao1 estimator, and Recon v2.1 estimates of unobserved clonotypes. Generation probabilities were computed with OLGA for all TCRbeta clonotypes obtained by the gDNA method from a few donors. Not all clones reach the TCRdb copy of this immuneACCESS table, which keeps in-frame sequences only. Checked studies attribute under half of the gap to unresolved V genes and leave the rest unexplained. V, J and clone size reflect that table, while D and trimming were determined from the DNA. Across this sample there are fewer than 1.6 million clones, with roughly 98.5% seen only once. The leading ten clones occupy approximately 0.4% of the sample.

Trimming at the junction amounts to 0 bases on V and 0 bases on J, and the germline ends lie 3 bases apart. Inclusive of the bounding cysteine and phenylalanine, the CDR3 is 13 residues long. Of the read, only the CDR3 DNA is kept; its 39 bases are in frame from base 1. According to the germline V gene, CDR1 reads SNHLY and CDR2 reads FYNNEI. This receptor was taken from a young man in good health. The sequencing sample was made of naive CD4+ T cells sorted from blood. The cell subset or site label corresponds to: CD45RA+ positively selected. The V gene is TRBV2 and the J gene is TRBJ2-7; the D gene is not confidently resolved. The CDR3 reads CASSEAVSYEQYF. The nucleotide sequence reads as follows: TGTGCCAGCAGTGAAGCGGTCTCCTACGAGCAGTACTTC.